These 10 T cell receptor beta chains were all obtained from the same sample, sequenced in a study of T cell responses to AZD1222 COVID-19 vaccine. Using immunoSEQ multiplex PCR, the repertoire was profiled, and TCRdb retains in-frame clones only, with some absent. The top ten hold under 3.5% of the sample, which has around 130,000 clones, 85% to 90% seen once. This specimen consisted of peripheral blood, obtained on day 0 of AZD1222 vaccination. All receptors come from an adult in good health.

CDR3 protein: CASSIVGQGMIAIDPYEQYF. The CDR3 nucleotides are TGTGCCAGTAGTATAGTGGGACAGGGGATGATCGCGATCGACCCCTACGAGCAGTACTTC. This sequence joins TRBV19 and TRBJ2-7, with 10 positions matching TRBD1. Germline lookup yields CDR1 LNHDA and CDR2 SQIVND (reference sequence). V gave up 1 base and J gave up 2 bases; unmatched junction bases: 17. CDR3 size: 20 residues.

The J gene is TRBJ2-2, the V gene TRBV7-9; 11 nucleotides line up with TRBD2. Trimming took 10 bases from V and 6 from J; bases not matched to a gene: 7. Germline V gene data show CDR1 as SEHNR and CDR2 as FQNEAQ (reference sequence). CDR3 length equals 14 residues. The CDR3 DNA follows: TGTGCCATCCCACTAGCGGGAGCGTCCGGGGAGCTGTTTTTT. This gives the protein CAIPLAGASGELFF.

V usage is TRBV7-3 and J usage is TRBJ1-1; tentatively, D is TRBD1 (6 bases). The V gene lost 4 bases and the J gene lost 4 bases, with 16 bases spanning the gap. Germline V gene sequence: CDR1 SGHTA, CDR2 FQGTGA. CDR3 length equals 15 residues. The CDR3 loop reads CASSSFSGVLTEAFF. The CDR3 DNA is TGTGCCAGCAGCTCCTTTTCAGGGGTGCTCACTGAAGCTTTCTTT.

V usage is TRBV27 and J usage is TRBJ1-5; D gene ambiguous. The CDR3 is made up of 13 amino acids. Deletions cut 5 bases from V and 0 bases from J, with 5 bases between. Germline lookup yields CDR1 MNHEY and CDR2 SMNVEV (reference sequence). Written as DNA, the CDR3 is TGTGCCAGCAGTCGACTTAGCAATCAGCCCCAGCATTTT. Its translation: CASSRLSNQPQHF.

The chain combines TRBV3-1 (or the pseudogene TRBV3-2) with TRBJ2-3; a possible D gene is TRBD1 (5 bases). Germline V gene lookup returns CDR1 LGHDT and CDR2 YNNKEL (reference sequence). V shed 1 base and J shed 6 bases, with 11 bases lying between them. This CDR3 comprises 14 residues. CDR3 DNA: TGTGCCAGCAGCCAAGGTCGAAGGGGTGATACGCAGTATTTT. Protein sequence: CASSQGRRGDTQYF.

The chain employs TRBV6-2 or TRBV6-3 and TRBJ2-7; 12 bases align to TRBD2. Unmatched junction bases numbered 4, after V lost 5 bases and J lost 2 bases. The length of the CDR3 is 15 residues. CDR1 is MNHEY, CDR2 SVGEGT, per germline. CDR3 protein: CASSGLAGRPYEQYF. CDR3 bases: TGTGCCAGCAGTGGACTAGCGGGGCGGCCCTACGAGCAGTACTTC.

This clone was found once. The J gene is TRBJ1-2, the V gene TRBV28; TRBD1 might be the D (5 bases). The V end was cut by 3 bases, the J end by 3 bases, with 11 bases between. Germline loops: CDR1 MDHEN, CDR2 SYDVKM. The CDR3 has 14 residues. The CDR3 spells CASSLGGGDYGYTF. CDR3 DNA sequence: TGTGCCAGCAGTTTGGGGGGGGGAGACTATGGCTACACCTTC.

This rearrangement joins TRBV5-6 to TRBJ1-5; no clear D gene. V was shortened by 2 bases and J by 3 bases, with 12 bases between the two germline ends. CDR1 is SGHDT and CDR2 is YYEEEE in the germline V gene. The CDR3 spans 15 residues. CDR3 coding DNA: TGTGCCAGCAGCTTTTTGTACAACTCCAATCAGCCCCAGCATTTT. Protein sequence: CASSFLYNSNQPQHF.

V usage is TRBV2 and J usage is TRBJ2-7; D gene unclear. The germline CDR1 and CDR2 sequences are SNHLY and FYNNEI. The CDR3 is 12 residues long. Deletions cut 2 bases from V and 7 bases from J, with 9 bases between. CDR3 protein: CASSEFVEEQYF. For the CDR3, the DNA is TGTGCCAGCAGTGAATTCGTGGAGGAGCAGTACTTC.

The V and J genes are TRBV7-2 and TRBJ2-5; D may match TRBD1 or TRBD2 (5 bases each). The CDR3 is 14 residues long. Germline V gene lookup returns CDR1 SGHTA and CDR2 FQGNSA. V lost 6 bases, J lost 5 bases, and 16 bases lay in between. CDR3 protein: CASRRGAKVETQYF. The CDR3 DNA is TGTGCCAGCAGAAGAGGGGCGAAGGTGGAGACCCAGTACTTC. Full variable domain (outside the CDR3, taken from reference TRBV7-2 and TRBJ2-5): GAGVSQSPSNKVTEKGKDVELRCDPISGHTALYWYRQSLGQGLEFLIYFQGNSAPDKSGLPSDRFSAERTGGSVSTLTIQRTQQEDSAVYLCASRRGAKVETQYFGPGTRLLVL.